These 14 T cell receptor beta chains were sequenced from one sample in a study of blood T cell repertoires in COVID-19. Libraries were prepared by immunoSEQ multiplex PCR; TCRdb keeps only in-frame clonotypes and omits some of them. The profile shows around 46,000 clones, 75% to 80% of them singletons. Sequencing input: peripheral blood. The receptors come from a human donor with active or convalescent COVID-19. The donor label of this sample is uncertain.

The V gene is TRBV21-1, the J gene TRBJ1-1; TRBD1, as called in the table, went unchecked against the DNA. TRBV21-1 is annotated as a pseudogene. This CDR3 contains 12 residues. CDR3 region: CADRTGTTEAFF. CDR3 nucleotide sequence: TGTGCCGACAGGACGGGGACGACAGAAGCTTTCTTT.

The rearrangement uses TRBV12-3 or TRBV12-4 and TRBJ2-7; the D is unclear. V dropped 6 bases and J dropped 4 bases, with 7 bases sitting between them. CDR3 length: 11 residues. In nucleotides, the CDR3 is TGTGCCAGCAGGGGCTTGTACGAGCAGTACTTC. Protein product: CASRGLYEQYF.

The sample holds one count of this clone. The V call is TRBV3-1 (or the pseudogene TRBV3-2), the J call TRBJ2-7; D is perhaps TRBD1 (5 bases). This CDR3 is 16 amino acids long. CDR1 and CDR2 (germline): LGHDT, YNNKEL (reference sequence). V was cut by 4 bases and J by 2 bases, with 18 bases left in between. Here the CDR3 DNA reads TGTGCCAGCAGCCCCACGGACACGACCCCTCCCTACGAGCAGTACTTC. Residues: CASSPTDTTPPYEQYF.

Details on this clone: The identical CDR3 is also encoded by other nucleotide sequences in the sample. The CDR3 region is CASTSTGASGNTIYF. CDR3 bases: TGCGCCAGCACCTCGACAGGGGCCTCTGGAAACACCATATATTTT. The rearrangement uses TRBV5-1 and TRBJ1-3, with 8 bases fitting TRBD1. The germline V gene has CDR1 SGHRS and CDR2 YFSETQ. V lost 6 bases to trimming and J lost 0 bases; unmatched junction nucleotides: 5. CDR3 length: 15 residues.

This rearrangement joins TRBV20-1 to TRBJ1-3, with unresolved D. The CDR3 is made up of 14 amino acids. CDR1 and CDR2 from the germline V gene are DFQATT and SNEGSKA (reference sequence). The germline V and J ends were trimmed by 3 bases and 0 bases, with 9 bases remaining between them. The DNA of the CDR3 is TGCAGTGCTAGTTGGGAGACCTCTGGAAACACCATATATTTT. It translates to CSASWETSGNTIYF.

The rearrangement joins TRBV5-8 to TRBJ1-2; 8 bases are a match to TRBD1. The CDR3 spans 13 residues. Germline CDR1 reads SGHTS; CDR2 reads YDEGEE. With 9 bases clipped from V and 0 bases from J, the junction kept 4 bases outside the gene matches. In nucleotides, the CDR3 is TGTGCCATCAAGGACAGGGCTAACTATGGCTACACCTTC. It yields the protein CAIKDRANYGYTF.

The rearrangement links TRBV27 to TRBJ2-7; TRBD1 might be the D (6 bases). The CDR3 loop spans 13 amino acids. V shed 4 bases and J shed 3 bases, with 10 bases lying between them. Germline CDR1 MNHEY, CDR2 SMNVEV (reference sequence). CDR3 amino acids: CASSSQTGYEQYF. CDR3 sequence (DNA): TGTGCCAGCAGTTCCCAGACAGGCTACGAGCAGTACTTC.

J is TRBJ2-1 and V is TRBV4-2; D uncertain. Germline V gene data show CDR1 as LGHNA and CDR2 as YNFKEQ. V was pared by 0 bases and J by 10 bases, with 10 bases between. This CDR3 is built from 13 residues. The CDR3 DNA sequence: TGTGCCAGCAGCCAAGATAAAGTCTACGAGCAGTTCTTC. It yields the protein CASSQDKVYEQFF.

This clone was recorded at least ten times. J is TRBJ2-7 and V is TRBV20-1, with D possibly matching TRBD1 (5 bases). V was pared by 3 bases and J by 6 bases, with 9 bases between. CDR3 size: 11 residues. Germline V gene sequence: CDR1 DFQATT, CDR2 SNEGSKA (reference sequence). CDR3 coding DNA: TGCAGTGCTAGGTCAGGGTTCGAGCAGTACTTC. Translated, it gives CSARSGFEQYF.

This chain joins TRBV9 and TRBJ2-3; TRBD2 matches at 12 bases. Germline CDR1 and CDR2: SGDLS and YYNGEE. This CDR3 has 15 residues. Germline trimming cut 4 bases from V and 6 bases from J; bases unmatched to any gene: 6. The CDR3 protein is CASSPKTSGSDTQYF. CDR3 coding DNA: TGTGCCAGCAGCCCAAAGACTAGCGGGAGTGATACGCAGTATTTT.

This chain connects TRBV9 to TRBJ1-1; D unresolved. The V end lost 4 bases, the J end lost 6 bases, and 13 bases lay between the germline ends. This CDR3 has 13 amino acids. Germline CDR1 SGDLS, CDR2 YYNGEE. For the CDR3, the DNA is TGTGCCAGCAGCCCTGGGCCCGGGGCTGAAGCTTTCTTT. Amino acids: CASSPGPGAEAFF.

As DNA, the CDR3 is TGTGCCAGCAGCTTAGGTCCGGGAAGCTCCTACGAGCAGTACTTC. Amino acid sequence: CASSLGPGSSYEQYF. The chain employs TRBV7-2 and TRBJ2-7, with D perhaps TRBD2 (5 bases). The CDR3 loop spans 15 amino acids. Germline CDR1 reads SGHTA; CDR2 reads FQGNSA. Trimming took off 1 base at V and 0 bases at J, with 10 bases between the two ends.

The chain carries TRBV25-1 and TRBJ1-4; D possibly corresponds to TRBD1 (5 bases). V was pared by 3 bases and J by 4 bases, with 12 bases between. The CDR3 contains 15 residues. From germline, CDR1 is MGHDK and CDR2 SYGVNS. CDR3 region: CASSDRQGDNEKLFF. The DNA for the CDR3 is TGTGCCAGCAGTGATAGGCAGGGCGATAATGAAAAACTGTTTTTT. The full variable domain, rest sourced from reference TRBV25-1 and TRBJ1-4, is EADIYQTPRYLVIGTGKKITLECSQTMGHDKMYWYQQDPGMELHLIHYSYGVNSTEKGDLSSESTVSRIRTEHFPLTLESARPSHTSQYLCASSDRQGDNEKLFFGSGTQLSVL.

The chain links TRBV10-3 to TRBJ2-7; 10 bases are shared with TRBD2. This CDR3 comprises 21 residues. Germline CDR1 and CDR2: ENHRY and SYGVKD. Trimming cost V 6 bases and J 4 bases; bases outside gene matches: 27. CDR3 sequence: CAISPPVGVLLAGDRKYEQYF. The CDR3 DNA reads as TGTGCCATCAGCCCCCCGGTTGGGGTCTTGCTAGCGGGGGACCGGAAATACGAGCAGTACTTC.